This T cell receptor beta chain came from a study of blood T cell repertoires in COVID-19. Whole-study context: Italy, Spain and the United States were the sources of the convalescent and acute COVID-19 samples.

In the original processing: Amplification of reference gene primers provided the estimated nucleated cell counts. Data came from immunoSEQ multiplex PCR; TCRdb stores just in-frame clones and leaves some out. D and trimming come from the DNA, and the V and J calls and clone size come from that table. In the table there are roughly 250,000 clones, around 82% of which are singletons. Everyone who took part was 18 to 89 years old, and they came from about two dozen US areas. In assigning cohorts, the study relied on participant-reported clinical history. J lost 6 bases, V lost 4 bases, and 9 bases had no gene match. This CDR3 has 14 amino acids. Germline lookup yields CDR1 SGDLS and CDR2 YYNGEE.

The sequenced sample was PBMCs or T cells enriched from blood (not recorded which). The origin of this receptor is a woman between 40 and 55 years old who had been exposed to COVID-19. The V gene is TRBV9, the J gene TRBJ1-1; 7 bases match TRBD1. The CDR3 DNA reads as TGTGCCAGCAGCAGGGACAGCCGAAAGCCTGAAGCTTTCTTT. It encodes CASSRDSRKPEAFF.